This TCR beta chain was observed in a study of cytomegalovirus exposure and HLA in healthy donors. At the level of the study: The use of the same platform for the 100 to 150 validation repertoires and the 666 first-cohort repertoires was reported by a later analysis. Study conclusions and caveats: Reportedly, cytomegalovirus status was diagnosed with high sensitivity and specificity. A few CMV-associated chains proved CMV antigen-specific in vitro.

Generated by immunoSEQ multiplex PCR, the TCRdb table keeps only in-frame clones and is missing some. Of 85,000 to 130,000 clones in the sample, 88% were seen once. In the case of this clone: Its antigen is as yet unknown.

The source material was PBMCs. The clonotype originates from a woman between 18 and 30 years old in good health and CMV-seropositive.

The CDR3 loop reads CASSDAPGQGPYEQYV. The DNA of the CDR3 is TGTGCCAGCAGTGACGCACCGGGACAGGGACCCTACGAGCAGTACGTC. The V and J genes are TRBV6-4 and TRBJ2-7; 9 positions match TRBD1. V lost 2 bases to trimming and J lost 2 bases; unmatched junction nucleotides: 7. There are 16 residues in the CDR3. Looked up from germline, CDR1 is MRHNA and CDR2 is SNTAGT.